The 9 T cell receptor beta chains reported below all come from one sample, sequenced in a study of cytomegalovirus exposure and HLA in healthy donors. Primers included in the PCR were 60 Vbeta and 13 Jbeta primers. This table comes from immunoSEQ multiplex PCR, and its TCRdb copy is limited to in-frame clones, with some not included. Here the sample spans under 130,000 clones, nearly 85% being singletons. Specimen: PBMCs. These receptor sequences come from a man younger than 35 in good health and CMV-seronegative.

This clone was seen a few times. The rearrangement links TRBV11-2 to TRBJ2-7; possible D gene TRBD1, 6 bases. The CDR3 is made up of 17 amino acids. Trimming shortened V by 3 bases and J by 7 bases, and 25 bases separated the two germline ends. Per the germline V gene, CDR1 is SGHAT and CDR2 is FQNNGV. In nucleotides, the CDR3 is TGTGCCAGCAGCTTCCATTCCACCGGGACATGGGCTTTGGAGCAGTACTTC. It encodes CASSFHSTGTWALEQYF.

This chain joins TRBV6-4 and TRBJ2-1; 10 positions match TRBD2. Unmatched junction bases numbered 1, after V lost 4 bases and J lost 4 bases. Germline V gives CDR1 MRHNA, CDR2 SNTAGT. The CDR3 is 14 residues long. CDR3 protein: CASSGLAGYNEQFF. In DNA form, the CDR3 reads TGTGCCAGCAGTGGACTAGCGGGTTACAATGAGCAGTTCTTC.

The rearrangement joins TRBV4-3 to TRBJ2-5, with 13 nucleotides matching TRBD2. V lost 6 bases to trimming and J lost 4 bases; unmatched junction nucleotides: 14. The germline CDR1 and CDR2 sequences are LGHNA and YSLEER. This CDR3 has 18 amino acids. This CDR3 is CASRSFGVGLAGAETQYF. The CDR3 DNA reads TGCGCCAGCAGATCTTTTGGGGTCGGACTAGCGGGAGCAGAGACCCAGTACTTC.

The chain joins TRBV7-9 to TRBJ1-1, with 10 bases that match TRBD1. Trimming cost V 5 bases and J 3 bases; bases outside gene matches: 6. This CDR3 comprises 15 residues. The V gene's germline CDR1 is SEHNR and CDR2 FQNEAQ (reference sequence). CDR3 sequence (DNA): TGTGCCAGCAGCGCAGACAGGGGGCGGTACACTGAAGCTTTCTTT. Protein sequence: CASSADRGRYTEAFF.

The chain uses TRBV27 and TRBJ1-1; possible D gene TRBD1, 5 bases. Germline V gene data show CDR1 as MNHEY and CDR2 as SMNVEV (reference sequence). V was trimmed by 1 base and J by 1 base, leaving 10 bases between them. This CDR3 spans 15 amino acids. In DNA, the CDR3 is TGTGCCAGCAGTTTATTATGGGGCCGGAACACTGAAGCTTTCTTT. It specifies CASSLLWGRNTEAFF.

The chain couples TRBV4-3 to TRBJ1-1; D remains ambiguous. The V gene lost 0 bases and the J gene lost 8 bases, with 10 bases spanning the gap. CDR1 and CDR2 (germline): LGHNA, YSLEER. The CDR3 is made up of 13 amino acids. DNA for the CDR3: TGCGCCAGCAGCCAAGATTTCGGCAGGGAAGCTTTCTTT. This sequence encodes CASSQDFGREAFF.

The J gene is TRBJ2-5, the V gene TRBV7-9, with TRBD2 matching over 12 bases. This CDR3 is 16 amino acids long. Germline CDR1 SEHNR, CDR2 FQNEAQ (reference sequence). Trimming took 1 base from V and 6 from J; bases not matched to a gene: 6. In DNA, the CDR3 is TGTGCCAGCAGCTTAGGACTAGCGGGAGTGGGAAAGACCCAGTACTTC. This sequence encodes CASSLGLAGVGKTQYF.

V is TRBV5-1 and J is TRBJ2-3, with D possibly matching TRBD2 (6 bases). The CDR3 runs 14 residues. CDR1 is SGHRS, CDR2 YFSETQ, per germline. V was shortened by 2 bases and J by 4 bases, with 11 bases between the two germline ends. CDR3 region: CASSLGGASDTQYF. The CDR3 coding sequence is TGCGCCAGCAGCTTAGGAGGGGCCTCAGATACGCAGTATTTT. Full variable domain (outside the CDR3, taken from reference TRBV5-1 and TRBJ2-3): KAGVTQTPRYLIKTRGQQVTLSCSPISGHRSVSWYQQTPGQGLQFLFEYFSETQRNKGNFPGRFSGRQFSNSRSEMNVSTLELGDSALYLCASSLGGASDTQYFGPGTRLTVL.

The V and J genes are TRBV7-9 and TRBJ2-2; a possible D gene is TRBD2 (5 bases). Trimming removed 0 bases from V and 6 bases from J, with 8 bases in between. CDR1 is SEHNR and CDR2 is FQNEAQ in the germline V gene (reference sequence). The CDR3 is 14 residues long. The CDR3 sequence is CASSLAAGAGELFF. As DNA, the CDR3 is TGTGCCAGCAGCTTAGCGGCCGGGGCCGGGGAGCTGTTTTTT.